This TCR beta chain was retrieved from a study of tumor-infiltrating lymphocytes in primary liver carcinoma. This CDR3 has 16 residues. Germline V gene sequence: CDR1 MNHEY, CDR2 SVGAGI. With around 490 ng total RNA as template and a constant-region primer, TCR beta cDNA was made. Construction of TCR beta libraries relied on three successive nested multiplex PCR rounds employing slightly modified ARM-PCR. Each of the first two PCR rounds ran roughly 9 cycles with TRBV1-TRBV30 forward and C-beta reverse primers. In TCRdb, the multiplex PCR reads were re-called with MiXCR into one record per CDR3 protein. The sample shows roughly 80,000 distinct CDR3 sequences, about three quarters of them seen only once. From about 19-30 mg of unsorted bulk tissue, DNA and RNA were co-extracted together. As for this clonotype: The germline gene is not matched at one end of the junction; a read error may be the cause.

The V and J genes are TRBV6-5 and TRBJ2-7; 10 bases align to TRBD2. The source material was tumor-adjacent normal liver tissue. This TCR came from a man in his forties with primary liver carcinoma and hepatitis B virus infection. The CDR3 spells CTSCSHTTAGGPEQYF. The CDR3 DNA reads as TGTACCAGCTGTTCCCATACTACAGCGGGAGGGCCCGAGCAGTACTTC.